What follows are 12 T cell receptor beta chains derived from one specimen sequenced in a study of shared clonotypes between healthy human individuals. CD8 cells classed as naive were CD45RO-negative and positively selected for CCR7, excluding terminally differentiated effector memory CD45RA+ cells. The repertoire was sequenced with immunoSEQ multiplex PCR; TCRdb's copy has only in-frame clones and lacks some. The data show about 870,000 clones, around 92% seen once. Sample: naive CD8+ T cells sorted from blood. The receptors originated from a man aged 25 to 45 in good health.

This clone was observed once. The chain has TRBV10-3 and TRBJ2-1, with D tentatively TRBD2 (5 bases). Germline CDR1 is ENHRY and CDR2 is SYGVKD. The CDR3 consists of 16 residues. V dropped 0 bases and J dropped 0 bases, with 9 bases sitting between them. DNA for the CDR3: TGTGCCATCAGTGAGTCGACGGGGAGCTCCTACAATGAGCAGTTCTTC. Protein sequence: CAISESTGSSYNEQFF.

This chain joins TRBV29-1 and TRBJ2-7; TRBD2 matches 11 bases. The CDR3 consists of 14 residues. Unmatched junction bases numbered 8, after V lost 6 bases and J lost 4 bases. CDR1 is SQVTM and CDR2 is ANQGSEA in the germline V gene. The CDR3 nucleotides read TGCAGCGTCCTCCTGACTAGCGGGACTTACGAGCAGTACTTC. The encoded protein is CSVLLTSGTYEQYF.

V is TRBV28 and J is TRBJ1-5, with D perhaps TRBD1 (6 bases). This CDR3 comprises 15 residues. Trimming left V 3 bases short and J 0 bases short, with 9 bases between. The germline V gene encodes CDR1 MDHEN and CDR2 SYDVKM. The CDR3 sequence is CASSFTGFSNQPQHF. CDR3 nucleotides: TGTGCCAGCAGTTTTACAGGGTTTAGCAATCAGCCCCAGCATTTT.

This clone was detected a few times. Additional DNA sequences in this sample encode the identical CDR3. The chain has TRBV4-1 and TRBJ2-7; no clear D. Germline V CDR1 and CDR2: MGHRA, YSYEKL. The CDR3 has 13 residues. V gave up 1 base and J gave up 2 bases, with 6 bases separating them. The CDR3 sequence is CASSQVGTYEQYF. CDR3 in DNA: TGCGCCAGCAGCCAAGTTGGAACCTACGAGCAGTACTTC.

The rearrangement links TRBV4-3 to TRBJ2-1; TRBD2 matches at 12 bases. Germline CDR1 and CDR2: LGHNA and YSLEER. This CDR3 comprises 16 residues. V was pared by 5 bases and J by 7 bases, with 9 bases of the junction left unmatched. CDR3 loop: CASSARLAGVSNEQFF. In DNA form, the CDR3 reads TGCGCCAGCAGCGCCAGACTAGCGGGAGTGTCAAATGAGCAGTTCTTC.

The chain recombines TRBV6-1 with TRBJ2-1; 7 nucleotides line up with TRBD2. This CDR3 has 15 residues. V shed 8 bases and J 2 bases; nucleotides not matched to a gene: 9. Germline V gives CDR1 MNHNS, CDR2 SASEGT. CDR3 loop: CASQIAGATYNEQFF. The CDR3 coding sequence is TGTGCCAGCCAGATAGCGGGCGCAACCTACAATGAGCAGTTCTTC.

DNA of the CDR3: TGTGCCAGCAGCTTAGGTGCGCCCACCCCCTACGAGCAGTACTTC. It specifies CASSLGAPTPYEQYF. This sequence joins TRBV7-2 and TRBJ2-7; D unclear. The CDR3 runs 15 residues. V shed 1 base and J shed 2 bases, with 12 bases lying between them. Germline values: CDR1 SGHTA, CDR2 FQGNSA.

As concerns this clone: Other DNA sequences from this sample encode an identical CDR3 as well. This chain connects TRBV6-5 to TRBJ2-2; a weak D match, TRBD2 (5 bases). This CDR3 has 12 amino acids. CDR1 and CDR2 (germline): MNHEY, SVGAGI. The V end was cut by 6 bases, the J end by 6 bases, with 8 bases between. CDR3 loop: CASSLGAGELFF. The DNA for the CDR3 is TGTGCCAGCAGCCTGGGAGCCGGGGAGCTGTTTTTT.

The J gene is TRBJ2-7, the V gene TRBV28, with D hard to call. The CDR3 is 16 residues long. V lost 2 bases to trimming and J lost 2 bases, with 16 bases between them. From germline, CDR1 is MDHEN and CDR2 SYDVKM. CDR3 in DNA: TGTGCCAGCAGTTTAGTAGGAGCCCGGGTCACCTACGAGCAGTACTTC. Protein: CASSLVGARVTYEQYF.

In regard to this clone: This CDR3 is also generated by other DNA sequences in the sample. The rearrangement uses TRBV27 and TRBJ2-1; perhaps TRBD2 as D (5 bases). The V end lost 2 bases, the J end lost 0 bases, and 8 bases lay between the germline ends. There are 15 residues in the CDR3. CDR1 and CDR2 from the germline V gene are MNHEY and SMNVEV (reference sequence). In DNA form, the CDR3 reads TGTGCCAGCAGTTTAGGAGGCAGCTCCTACAATGAGCAGTTCTTC. It is translated as CASSLGGSSYNEQFF.

The chain combines TRBV9 with TRBJ1-5; possibly TRBD1 for D (5 bases). CDR1 SGDLS and CDR2 YYNGEE come from the germline V gene. This CDR3 has 14 amino acids. The ends were cut back, 4 bases at V and 5 bases at J, with 13 bases in the middle. The CDR3 DNA sequence: TGTGCCAGCAGCCCAGGGCAGTTTGATCAGCCCCAGCATTTT. Protein sequence: CASSPGQFDQPQHF.

This chain joins TRBV5-1 and TRBJ2-1; D is undetermined. Looked up from germline, CDR1 is SGHRS and CDR2 is YFSETQ. The CDR3 is 16 amino acids. V lost 3 bases and J 8 bases, leaving 21 bases between the germline ends. This CDR3 reads CASSSLPGSWKDEQFF. The CDR3 DNA sequence: TGCGCCAGCAGCTCCCTACCGGGCTCCTGGAAGGATGAGCAGTTCTTC. The full variable domain, its missing parts supplied by reference TRBV5-1 and TRBJ2-1, is KAGVTQTPRYLIKTRGQQVTLSCSPISGHRSVSWYQQTPGQGLQFLFEYFSETQRNKGNFPGRFSGRQFSNSRSEMNVSTLELGDSALYLCASSSLPGSWKDEQFFGPGTRLTVL.